These T cell receptor beta chains were read from a single sample in a study of siplizumab effects on memory and regulatory T cells. Sequencing was performed with immunoSEQ multiplex PCR; in TCRdb, only in-frame clones are kept and a portion is missing. The sample yields tens of thousands of clones, about 95% seen once. Sequencing used CD8+ T cells sorted from blood. Receptors originate from a human donor in good health. Both conserved end residues are part of each CDR3. A D gene is named only where the DNA matches it firmly.

TRBJ2-5,.,TRBV11-2,TGTGCCAGCAGCTTACGTCCGGGAGCCCGAGAGACCCAGTACTTC,CASSLRPGARETQYF
TRBJ1-2,.,TRBV15,TGTGCCACTGGACAGCGGACTAACTATGGCTACACCTTC,CATGQRTNYGYTF
TRBJ1-2,.,TRBV11-2,TGTGCCAGCAGCTTACAGGTAGCGGATGGCTACACCTTC,CASSLQVADGYTF
TRBJ1-1,.,TRBV19,TGTGCCAGCATCGGGACTCCCACTGAAGCTTTCTTT,CASIGTPTEAFF
TRBJ2-7,TRBD2,TRBV27,TGTGCCAGCAGGAAAATGACTAGCGGGAGGGCCTACGAGCAGTACTTC,CASRKMTSGRAYEQYF
TRBJ2-3,TRBD2,TRBV13,TGTGCCAGCAGCTACACCCCTAGCGGCTCCGATACGCAGTATTTT,CASSYTPSGSDTQYF
TRBJ1-1,.,TRBV7-9,TGTGCCAGCAGCCCCGACACTGAAGCTTTCTTT,CASSPDTEAFF
TRBJ2-1,.,TRBV21-1,TGTGCCAGGGGGACCAACCTTGTCAATGACGAGCAGTTCTTC,CARGTNLVNDEQFF
TRBJ2-1,.,TRBV5-1,TGCGCCAGCAGCTTGGAGGCCCCCTACAATGAGCAGTTCTTC,CASSLEAPYNEQFF
TRBJ2-1,TRBD2,TRBV19,TGTGCCAGTAGTATAGGACTAGCGGGAGGGCCCGTTGAGCAGTTCTTC,CASSIGLAGGPVEQFF
TRBJ2-3,TRBD2,TRBV10-1,TGCGCCAGCAGTGAGGTATCTAGCGGGATGGGCACAGATACGCAGTATTTT,CASSEVSSGMGTDTQYF
TRBJ1-2,.,TRBV7-9,TGTGCCAGCAGCCACGTCCCCGTGGGGGAGGCTAACTATGGCTACACCTTC,CASSHVPVGEANYGYTF
TRBJ1-3,.,TRBV9,TGTGCCAGCAGCGCCTCAGGGTACGTTGAAAACACCATATATTTT,CASSASGYVENTIYF
TRBJ1-2,TRBD1,TRBV10-2,TGCGCCAGCAGTGAGTCGGGCAGGGGGCCCGGCTACACCTTC,CASSESGRGPGYTF
TRBJ2-5,.,TRBV15,TGTGCCACCAGCAGCGGGGTGGTGGAGACCCAGTACTTC,CATSSGVVETQYF
TRBJ2-7,.,TRBV9,TGTGCCAGCAGCGTAGGGTCTAGCCGAGACGAGCAGTACTTC,CASSVGSSRDEQYF
TRBJ2-7,.,TRBV6-1,TGTGCCAGCAGTGAAGGTGGCTTCTACGAGCAGTACTTC,CASSEGGFYEQYF
TRBJ2-7,TRBD1,TRBV11-2,TGTGCCAGCAGCTTATGGGACAGGGGGCCGTACGAGCAGTACTTC,CASSLWDRGPYEQYF
TRBJ1-5,.,TRBV27,TGTGCCAGCAGTTCCCTAATGGGAGGGGCGGAAAATCAGCCCCAGCATTTT,CASSSLMGGAENQPQHF
TRBJ1-1,.,TRBV4-1,TGCGCCAGCAGCCAAAACAATTGGGAAGCTTTCTTT,CASSQNNWEAFF
TRBJ2-4,TRBD2,TRBV15,TGTGCCACCAGCAGAGATCAAGGACTAGCGGGAGAAAACATTCAGTACTTC,CATSRDQGLAGENIQYF